The rows below give T cell receptor beta chains drawn from one sample of a study of CD8 T cells in ankylosing spondylitis. TCRdb re-called the 5' RACE reads with MiXCR, one entry per CDR3 protein. The sample consists of 80,000 to 100,000 distinct CDR3 sequences, roughly 8.8% of them appearing once. Sequencing was performed on blood, either unsorted or a sorted T cell fraction (not recorded which). These TCRs come from a male donor with ankylosing spondylitis or in good health (not recorded which). Both conserved end residues are part of each CDR3. The D gene is left open where the match is weak. The size of a clone is reported for some rows only, either as once, few or many, or as a class for expanded clones.

size,V,D,J,DNA,CDR3
many,TRBV5-1,-,TRBJ2-5,TGCGCCAGCAGCTTGGCTGAAGAGACCCAGTACTTC,CASSLAEETQYF
many,TRBV20-1,-,TRBJ1-5,TGCAGTGCTAGGGAGGGTACGAATCAGCCCCAGCATTTT,CSAREGTNQPQHF
many,TRBV29-1,-,TRBJ1-2,TGCAGCGTTGAGGTACGGAGTAGTCCCCATGGCTACACCTTC,CSVEVRSSPHGYTF
many,TRBV6-2/TRBV6-3,TRBD1,TRBJ2-7,TGTGCCAGCAGTATCGAATTCCGGGACAGCCTTACCTACGAGCAGTACTTC,CASSIEFRDSLTYEQYF
many,TRBV20-1,TRBD1,TRBJ1-4,TGCAGTGCTAGGGACGGACAGGGAGGAAGTGAAAAACTGTTTTTT,CSARDGQGGSEKLFF
many,TRBV5-5,-,TRBJ1-1,TGTGCCAGCGAGGGGACTGAAGCTTTCTTT,CASEGTEAFF
medium-sized,TRBV20-1,-,TRBJ1-1,TGCAGTGCTAGCTCGTGGGAAGCTTTCTTT,CSASSWEAFF
few,TRBV7-2,-,TRBJ1-5,TGTGCCAGCAGCCCACAGGGTAATCAGCCCCAGCATTTT,CASSPQGNQPQHF
once,TRBV2,-,TRBJ2-3,TGTGCCAGTCTTACTAGCCGGGGGTCAGATACGCAGTATTTT,CASLTSRGSDTQYF
many,TRBV5-1,TRBD1,TRBJ1-1,TGCGCCAGCAGCCCTCCCCGTACCGGGACAGGGGATACTGAAGCTTTCTTT,CASSPPRTGTGDTEAFF
many,TRBV20-1,TRBD2,TRBJ2-3,TGCAGTGCTAGCAACAGACTAGCGGGCACAGATACGCAGTATTTT,CSASNRLAGTDTQYF
-,TRBV9,-,TRBJ1-2,TGTGCCAGCAGCCCCGGGGGCTATGGCTACACCTTC,CASSPGGYGYTF
many,TRBV18,-,TRBJ2-7,TGTGCCAGCTCAACGGACATCTACGAGCAGTACTTC,CASSTDIYEQYF
many,TRBV12-3/TRBV12-4,TRBD1,TRBJ2-7,TGTGCCAGCAGCAGACAGGGAAACGAGCAGTACTTC,CASSRQGNEQYF
many,TRBV10-3,-,TRBJ2-1,TGTGCCATCAGTGAGTCGACTCAGTTGGGGAGCTCCTACAATGAGCAGTTCTTC,CAISESTQLGSSYNEQFF
-,TRBV18,TRBD2,TRBJ2-5,TGTGCCAGCTCACCCCTCCCGACTAGCGGATACCAAGAGACCCAGTACTTC,CASSPLPTSGYQETQYF
many,TRBV2,-,TRBJ2-1,TGTGCCAGTTGGACGGATACCTACAATGAGCAGTTCTTC,CASWTDTYNEQFF
many,TRBV5-1,-,TRBJ1-1,TGCGCCAGCAGCTTGGGACAGCCTATGAACACTGAAGCTTTCTTT,CASSLGQPMNTEAFF
many,TRBV29-1,-,TRBJ1-1,TGCAGCGTTGAAAGGCAGGGCGGAACTGAAGCTTTCTTT,CSVERQGGTEAFF
many,TRBV28,-,TRBJ1-1,TGTGCCAGCAAAACCCCGGGCATCGCCCAGGTCGGGACTGAAGCTTTCTTT,CASKTPGIAQVGTEAFF
many,TRBV12-3/TRBV12-4,-,TRBJ2-2,TGTGCCAGCAGCTTACAGCCGCTCGCGAACACCGGGGAGCTGTTTTTT,CASSLQPLANTGELFF
-,TRBV26,-,TRBJ2-1,TGTGCCAGCAGTTCCACTAGTTTCAATGAGCAGTTCTTC,CASSSTSFNEQFF
few,TRBV7-6,TRBD1,TRBJ2-7,TGTGCCAGCAGCTTGGGGGGGACAGGGAAGGGGTACGAGCAGTACTTC,CASSLGGTGKGYEQYF
many,TRBV6-5,-,TRBJ2-2,TGTGCCAGCAGTTTGCAGTCGATCACCGGGGAGCTGTTTTTT,CASSLQSITGELFF
many,TRBV12-3/TRBV12-4,-,TRBJ1-5,TGTGCCAGCAGTTCTAGATCCGGGGTGCAGCCCCAGCATTTT,CASSSRSGVQPQHF
-,TRBV10-3,TRBD2,TRBJ2-1,TGTGCCATAACGCTAGCGGGGTCCTACAATGAGCAGTTCTTC,CAITLAGSYNEQFF